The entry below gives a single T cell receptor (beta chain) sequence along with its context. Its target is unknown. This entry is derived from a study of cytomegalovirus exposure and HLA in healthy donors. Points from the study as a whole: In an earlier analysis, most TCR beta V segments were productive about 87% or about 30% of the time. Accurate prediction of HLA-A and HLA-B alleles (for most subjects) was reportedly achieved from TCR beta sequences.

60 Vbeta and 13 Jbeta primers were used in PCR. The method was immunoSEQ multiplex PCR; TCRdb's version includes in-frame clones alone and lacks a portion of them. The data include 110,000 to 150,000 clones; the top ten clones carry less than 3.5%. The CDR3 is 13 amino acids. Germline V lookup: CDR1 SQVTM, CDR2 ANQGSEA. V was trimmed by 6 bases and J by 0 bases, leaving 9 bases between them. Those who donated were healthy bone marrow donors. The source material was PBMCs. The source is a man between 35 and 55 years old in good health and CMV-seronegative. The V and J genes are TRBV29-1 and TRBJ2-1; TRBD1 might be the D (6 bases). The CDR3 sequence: CSVTGLSYNEQFF. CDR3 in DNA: TGCAGCGTAACAGGGCTCTCCTACAATGAGCAGTTCTTC.